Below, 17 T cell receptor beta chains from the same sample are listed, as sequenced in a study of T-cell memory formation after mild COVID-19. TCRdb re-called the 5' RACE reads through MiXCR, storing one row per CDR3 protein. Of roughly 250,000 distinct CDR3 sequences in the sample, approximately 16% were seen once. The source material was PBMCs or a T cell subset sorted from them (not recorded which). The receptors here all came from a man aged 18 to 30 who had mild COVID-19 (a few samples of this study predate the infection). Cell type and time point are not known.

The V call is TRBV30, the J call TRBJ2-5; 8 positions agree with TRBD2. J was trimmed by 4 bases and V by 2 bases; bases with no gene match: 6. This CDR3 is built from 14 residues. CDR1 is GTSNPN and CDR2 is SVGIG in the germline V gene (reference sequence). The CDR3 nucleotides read TGTGCCTGGAGTTTTAGCGGGGCCTCAGAGACCCAGTACTTC. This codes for CAWSFSGASETQYF.

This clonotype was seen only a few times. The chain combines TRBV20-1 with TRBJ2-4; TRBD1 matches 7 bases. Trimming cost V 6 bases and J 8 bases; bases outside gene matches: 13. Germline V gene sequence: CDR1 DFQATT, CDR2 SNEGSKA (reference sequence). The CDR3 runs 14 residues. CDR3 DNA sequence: TGCAGTGCGGATCCACCAGGGGGAGTTGACATTCAGTACTTC. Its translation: CSADPPGGVDIQYF.

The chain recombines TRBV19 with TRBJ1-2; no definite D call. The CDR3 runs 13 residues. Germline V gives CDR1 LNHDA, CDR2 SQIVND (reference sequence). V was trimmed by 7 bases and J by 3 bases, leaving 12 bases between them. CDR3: CASTPLFYYGYTF. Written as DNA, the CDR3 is TGTGCCAGTACCCCATTGTTCTACTATGGCTACACCTTC.

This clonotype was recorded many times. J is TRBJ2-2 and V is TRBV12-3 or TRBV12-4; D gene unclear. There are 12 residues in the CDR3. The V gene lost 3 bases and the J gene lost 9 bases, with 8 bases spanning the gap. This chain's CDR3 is CASSFSGWELFF. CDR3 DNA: TGTGCCAGCAGTTTTTCGGGTTGGGAGCTGTTTTTT.

The DNA for the CDR3 is TGTGCCAGCAGCTTAGTGTTAGCTTGGGAGCGGGACTCCTACAATGAGCAGTTCTTC. Amino acid sequence: CASSLVLAWERDSYNEQFF. V and J are TRBV7-8 and TRBJ2-1; TRBD2 matches 7 bases. The CDR3 length is 19 residues. The junction had 12 bases not matched to a gene; V was cut back by 1 base and J by 0 bases. Germline V CDR1 and CDR2: SGHVS, FQNEAQ.

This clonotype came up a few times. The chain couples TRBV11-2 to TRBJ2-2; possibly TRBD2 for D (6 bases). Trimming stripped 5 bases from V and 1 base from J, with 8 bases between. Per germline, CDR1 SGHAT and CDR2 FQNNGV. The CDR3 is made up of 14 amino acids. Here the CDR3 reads CASSRRGNTGELFF. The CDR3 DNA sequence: TGTGCCAGCAGCCGGAGGGGGAACACCGGGGAGCTGTTTTTT.

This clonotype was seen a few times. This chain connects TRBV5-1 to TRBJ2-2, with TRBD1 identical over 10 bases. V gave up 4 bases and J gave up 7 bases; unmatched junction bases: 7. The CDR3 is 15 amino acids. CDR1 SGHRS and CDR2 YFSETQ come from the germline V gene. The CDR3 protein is CASSPRQGADGELFF. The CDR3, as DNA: TGCGCCAGCAGCCCCAGACAGGGGGCGGACGGGGAGCTGTTTTTT.

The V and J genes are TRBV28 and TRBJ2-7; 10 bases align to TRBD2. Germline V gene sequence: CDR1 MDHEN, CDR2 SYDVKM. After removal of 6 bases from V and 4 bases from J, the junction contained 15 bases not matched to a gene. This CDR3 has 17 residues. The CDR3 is CASSQLPSGGSIYEQYF. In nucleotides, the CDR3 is TGTGCCAGCAGCCAACTCCCTAGCGGGGGATCGATTTACGAGCAGTACTTC.

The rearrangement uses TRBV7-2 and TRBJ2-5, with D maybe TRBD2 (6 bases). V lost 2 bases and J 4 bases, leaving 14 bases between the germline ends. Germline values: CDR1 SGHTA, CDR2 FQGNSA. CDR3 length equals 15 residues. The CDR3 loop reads CASSLWLGRGETQYF. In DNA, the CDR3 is TGTGCCAGCAGCTTATGGTTAGGGCGGGGAGAGACCCAGTACTTC.

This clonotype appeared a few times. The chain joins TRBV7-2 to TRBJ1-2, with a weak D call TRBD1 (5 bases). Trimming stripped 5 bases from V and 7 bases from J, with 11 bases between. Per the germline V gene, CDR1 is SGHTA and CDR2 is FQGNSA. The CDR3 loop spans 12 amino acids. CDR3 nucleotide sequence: TGTGCCAGCAGCCTGAGGGGTCGTGGCTACACCTTC. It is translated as CASSLRGRGYTF.

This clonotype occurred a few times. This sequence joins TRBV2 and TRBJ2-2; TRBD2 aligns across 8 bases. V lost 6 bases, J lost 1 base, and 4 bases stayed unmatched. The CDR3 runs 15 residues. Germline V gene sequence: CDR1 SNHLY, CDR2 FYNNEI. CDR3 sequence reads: CASRAGAVNTGELFF. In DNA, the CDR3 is TGTGCCAGCAGAGCGGGGGCTGTGAACACCGGGGAGCTGTTTTTT. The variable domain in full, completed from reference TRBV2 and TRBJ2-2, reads EPEVTQTPSHQVTQMGQEVILRCVPISNHLYFYWYRQILGQKVEFLVSFYNNEISEKSEIFDDQFSVERPDGSNFTLKIRSTKLEDSAMYFCASRAGAVNTGELFFGEGSRLTVL.

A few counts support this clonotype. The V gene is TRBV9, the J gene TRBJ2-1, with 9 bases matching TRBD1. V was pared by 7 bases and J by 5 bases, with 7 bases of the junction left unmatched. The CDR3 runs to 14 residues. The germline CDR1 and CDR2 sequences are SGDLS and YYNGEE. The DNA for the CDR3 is TGTGCCAGCGGAACAGGGGGCGGGAACAATGAGCAGTTCTTC. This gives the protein CASGTGGGNNEQFF.

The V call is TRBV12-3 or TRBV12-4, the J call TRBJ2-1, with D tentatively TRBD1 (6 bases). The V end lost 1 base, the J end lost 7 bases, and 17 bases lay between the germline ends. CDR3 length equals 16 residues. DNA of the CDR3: TGTGCCAGCAGTTTAGTATCTGGGGGCAGTTGGAATGAGCAGTTCTTC. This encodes CASSLVSGGSWNEQFF.

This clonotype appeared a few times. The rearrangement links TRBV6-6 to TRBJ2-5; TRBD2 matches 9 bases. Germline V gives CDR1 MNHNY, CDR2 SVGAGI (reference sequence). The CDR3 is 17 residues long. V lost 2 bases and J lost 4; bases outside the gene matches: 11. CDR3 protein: CASSYAYGAGGVETQYF. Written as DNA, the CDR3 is TGTGCCAGCAGTTACGCCTACGGAGCGGGGGGTGTAGAGACCCAGTACTTC.

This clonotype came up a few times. CDR3 sequence: CASSTDGNEQFF. The CDR3 DNA is TGCGCCAGCAGCACTGACGGGAATGAGCAGTTCTTC. This sequence joins TRBV5-1 and TRBJ2-1, with D unclear. V gave up 4 bases and J gave up 7 bases, with 9 bases separating them. This CDR3 contains 12 residues. Germline V lookup: CDR1 SGHRS, CDR2 YFSETQ. The variable domain in full, completed from reference TRBV5-1 and TRBJ2-1, reads KAGVTQTPRYLIKTRGQQVTLSCSPISGHRSVSWYQQTPGQGLQFLFEYFSETQRNKGNFPGRFSGRQFSNSRSEMNVSTLELGDSALYLCASSTDGNEQFFGPGTRLTVL.

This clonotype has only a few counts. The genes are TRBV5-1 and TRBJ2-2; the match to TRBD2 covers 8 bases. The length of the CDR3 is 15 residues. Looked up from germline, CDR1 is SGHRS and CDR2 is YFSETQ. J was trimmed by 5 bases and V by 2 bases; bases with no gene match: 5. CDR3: CASSFTSGRTGELFF. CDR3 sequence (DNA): TGCGCCAGCAGCTTCACTAGCGGCCGAACCGGGGAGCTGTTTTTT.

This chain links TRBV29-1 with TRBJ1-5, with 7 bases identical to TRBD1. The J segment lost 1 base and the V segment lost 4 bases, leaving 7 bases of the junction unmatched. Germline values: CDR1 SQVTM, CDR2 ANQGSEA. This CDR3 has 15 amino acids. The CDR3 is CSVAMGTASNQPQHF. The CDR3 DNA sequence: TGCAGCGTTGCTATGGGGACAGCCAGCAATCAGCCCCAGCATTTT.